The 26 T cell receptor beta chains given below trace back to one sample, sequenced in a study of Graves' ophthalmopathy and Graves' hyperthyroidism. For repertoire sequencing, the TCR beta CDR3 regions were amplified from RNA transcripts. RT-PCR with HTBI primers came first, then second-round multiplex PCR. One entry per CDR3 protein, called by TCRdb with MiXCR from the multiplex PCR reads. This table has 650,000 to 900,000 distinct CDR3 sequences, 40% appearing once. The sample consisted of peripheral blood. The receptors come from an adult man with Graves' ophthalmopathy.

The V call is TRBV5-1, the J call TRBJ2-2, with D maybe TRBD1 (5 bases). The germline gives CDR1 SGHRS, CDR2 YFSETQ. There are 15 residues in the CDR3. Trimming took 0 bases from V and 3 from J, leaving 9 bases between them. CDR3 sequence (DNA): TGCGCCAGCAGCTTGGCCCGGACATACACCGGGGAGCTGTTTTTT. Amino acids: CASSLARTYTGELFF.

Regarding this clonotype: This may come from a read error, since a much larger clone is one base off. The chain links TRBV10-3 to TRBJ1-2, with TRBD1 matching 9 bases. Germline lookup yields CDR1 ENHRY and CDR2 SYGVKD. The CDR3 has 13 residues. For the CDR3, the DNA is TGTGCCAGCACCCGGGACAGGGCACATGGCCACACCTTC. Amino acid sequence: CASTRDRAHGHTF.

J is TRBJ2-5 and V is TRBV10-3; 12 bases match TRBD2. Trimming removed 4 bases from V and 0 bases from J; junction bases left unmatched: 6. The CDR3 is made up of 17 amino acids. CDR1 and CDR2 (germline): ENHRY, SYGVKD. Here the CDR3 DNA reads TGTGCCATCAGTGGACATGGACTAGCGGGGAACCAAGAGACCCAGTACTTC. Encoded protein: CAISGHGLAGNQETQYF.

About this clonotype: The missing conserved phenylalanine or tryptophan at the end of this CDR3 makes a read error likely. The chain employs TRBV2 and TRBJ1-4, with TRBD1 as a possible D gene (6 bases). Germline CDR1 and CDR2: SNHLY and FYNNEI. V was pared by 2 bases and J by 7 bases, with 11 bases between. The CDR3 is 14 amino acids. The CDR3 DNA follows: TGTGCCAGCAGTGAATGGGTAGGGGGTGAAAAACTGTTTTTG. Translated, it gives CASSEWVGGEKLFL.

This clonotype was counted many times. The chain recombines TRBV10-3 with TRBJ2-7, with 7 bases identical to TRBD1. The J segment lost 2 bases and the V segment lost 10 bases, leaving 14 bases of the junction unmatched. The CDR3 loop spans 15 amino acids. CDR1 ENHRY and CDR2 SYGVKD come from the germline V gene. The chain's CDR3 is CASSPTGTDPYEQYF. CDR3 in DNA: TGTGCCAGCAGCCCGACCGGGACAGACCCCTACGAGCAGTACTTC.

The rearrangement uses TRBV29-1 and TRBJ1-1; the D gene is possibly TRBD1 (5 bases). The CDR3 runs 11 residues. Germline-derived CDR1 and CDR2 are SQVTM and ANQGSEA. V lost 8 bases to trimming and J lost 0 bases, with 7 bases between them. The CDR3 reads CSLQVNTEAFF. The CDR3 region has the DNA TGCAGCTTACAGGTGAACACTGAAGCTTTCTTT.

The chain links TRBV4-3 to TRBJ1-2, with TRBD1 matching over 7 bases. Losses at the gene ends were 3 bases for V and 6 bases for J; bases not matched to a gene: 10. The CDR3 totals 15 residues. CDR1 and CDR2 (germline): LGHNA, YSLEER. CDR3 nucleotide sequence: TGCGCCAGCAGCCAGCCGGGACAGAGAGGCCATGGCTACACCTTC. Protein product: CASSQPGQRGHGYTF.

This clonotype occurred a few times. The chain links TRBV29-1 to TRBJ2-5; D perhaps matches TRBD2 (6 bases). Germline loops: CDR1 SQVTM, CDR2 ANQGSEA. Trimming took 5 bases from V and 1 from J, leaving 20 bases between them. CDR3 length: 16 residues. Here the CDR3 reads CSVWNRDSGPQETQYF. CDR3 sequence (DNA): TGCAGCGTTTGGAACCGGGACTCCGGCCCCCAAGAGACCCAGTACTTC.

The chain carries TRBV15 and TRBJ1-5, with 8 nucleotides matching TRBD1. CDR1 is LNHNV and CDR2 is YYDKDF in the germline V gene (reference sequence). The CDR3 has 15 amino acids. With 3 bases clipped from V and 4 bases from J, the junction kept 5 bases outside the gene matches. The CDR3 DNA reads TGTGCCACCAGCAGCTCCGGACAGGGTAATCAGCCCCAGCATTTT. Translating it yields CATSSSGQGNQPQHF.

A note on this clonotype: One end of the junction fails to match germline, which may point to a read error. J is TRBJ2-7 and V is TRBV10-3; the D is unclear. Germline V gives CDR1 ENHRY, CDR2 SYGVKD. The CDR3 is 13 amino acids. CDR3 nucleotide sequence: TGTGCCAGCAGTTACTCGCAAGCCTACGAGCAGTACTTC. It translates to CASSYSQAYEQYF.

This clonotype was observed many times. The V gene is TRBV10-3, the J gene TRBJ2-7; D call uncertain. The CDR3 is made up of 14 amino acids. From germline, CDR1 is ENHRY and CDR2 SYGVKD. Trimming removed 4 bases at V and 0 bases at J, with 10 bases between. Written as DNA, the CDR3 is TGTGCCATCAGTGTTACGGCGACCTCCTACGAGCAGTACTTC. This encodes CAISVTATSYEQYF.

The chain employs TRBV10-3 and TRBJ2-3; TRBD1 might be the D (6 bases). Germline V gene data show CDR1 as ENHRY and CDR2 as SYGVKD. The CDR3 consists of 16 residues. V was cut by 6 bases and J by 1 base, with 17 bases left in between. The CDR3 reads CAISTFHDRRTDTQYF. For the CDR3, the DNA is TGTGCCATCAGCACCTTCCATGACAGGCGCACAGATACGCAGTATTTT.

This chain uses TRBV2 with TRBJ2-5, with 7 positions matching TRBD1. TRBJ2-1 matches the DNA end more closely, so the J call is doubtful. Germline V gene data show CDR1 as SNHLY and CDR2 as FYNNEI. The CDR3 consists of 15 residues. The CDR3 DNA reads TGTGCCAGCAGCCCTACAGGGGACTCCTACAATGAGCAGTTCTTC. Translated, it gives CASSPTGDSYNEQFF.

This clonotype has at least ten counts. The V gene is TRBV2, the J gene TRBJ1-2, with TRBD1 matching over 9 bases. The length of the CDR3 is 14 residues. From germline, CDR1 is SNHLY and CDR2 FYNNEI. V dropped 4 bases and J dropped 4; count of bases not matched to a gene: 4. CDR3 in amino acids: CASSVGQGSYGYTF. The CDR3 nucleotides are TGTGCCAGCAGTGTCGGACAGGGGAGCTATGGCTACACCTTC. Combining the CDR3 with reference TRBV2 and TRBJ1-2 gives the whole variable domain EPEVTQTPSHQVTQMGQEVILRCVPISNHLYFYWYRQILGQKVEFLVSFYNNEISEKSEIFDDQFSVERPDGSNFTLKIRSTKLEDSAMYFCASSVGQGSYGYTFGSGTRLTVV.

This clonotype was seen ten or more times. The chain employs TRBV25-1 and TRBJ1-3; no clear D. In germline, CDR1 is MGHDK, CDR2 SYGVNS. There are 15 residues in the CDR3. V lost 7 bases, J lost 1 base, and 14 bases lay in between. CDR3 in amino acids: CASIPQVMSGNTIYF. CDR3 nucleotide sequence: TGTGCCAGCATACCGCAGGTGATGTCTGGAAACACCATATATTTT.

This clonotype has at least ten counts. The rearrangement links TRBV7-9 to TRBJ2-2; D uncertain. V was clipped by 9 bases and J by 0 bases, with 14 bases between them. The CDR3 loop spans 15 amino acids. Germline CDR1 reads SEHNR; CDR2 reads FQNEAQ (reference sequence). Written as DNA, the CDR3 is TGTGCCAGTCCGGTGGGCCGGTCGAACACCGGGGAGCTGTTTTTT. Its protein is CASPVGRSNTGELFF.

The CDR3 region is CSAGKGRGNTEAFF. The CDR3 nucleotides read TGCAGTGCCGGTAAGGGACGGGGGAACACTGAAGCTTTCTTT. The chain couples TRBV20-1 to TRBJ1-1; D is possibly TRBD1 (5 bases). CDR1 and CDR2 from the germline V gene are DFQATT and SNEGSKA (reference sequence). V was clipped by 6 bases and J by 1 base, with 15 bases between them. The CDR3 has 14 amino acids.

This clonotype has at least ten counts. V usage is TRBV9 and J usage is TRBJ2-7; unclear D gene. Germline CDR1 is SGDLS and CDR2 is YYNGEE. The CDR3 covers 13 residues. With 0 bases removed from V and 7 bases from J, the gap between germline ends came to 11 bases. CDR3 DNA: TGTGCCAGCAGCGTAGCTGGGGAAGGGGAGCAGTACTTC. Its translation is CASSVAGEGEQYF.

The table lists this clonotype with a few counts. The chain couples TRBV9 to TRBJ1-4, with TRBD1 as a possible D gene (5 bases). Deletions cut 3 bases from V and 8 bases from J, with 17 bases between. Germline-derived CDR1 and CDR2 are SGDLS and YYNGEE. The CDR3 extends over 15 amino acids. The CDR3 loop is CASSATGTGIEKLFF. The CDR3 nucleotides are TGTGCCAGCAGCGCGACCGGGACGGGAATAGAAAAACTGTTTTTT.

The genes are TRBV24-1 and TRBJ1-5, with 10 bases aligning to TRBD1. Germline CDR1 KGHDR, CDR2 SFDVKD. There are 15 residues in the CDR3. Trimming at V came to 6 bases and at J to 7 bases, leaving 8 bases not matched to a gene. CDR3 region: CATSSGQGDRQPQHF. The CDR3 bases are TGTGCCACCAGTTCCGGACAGGGGGATCGACAGCCCCAGCATTTT.

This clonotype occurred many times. The CDR3 coding sequence is TGTGCCAGCACTTTTGACAAACCTGAAGCTTTCTTT. Translation: CASTFDKPEAFF. V gene TRBV2 combines with J gene TRBJ1-1; no clear D. The CDR3 extends over 12 amino acids. Per germline, CDR1 SNHLY and CDR2 FYNNEI. The V gene lost 7 bases and the J gene lost 6 bases, with 12 bases spanning the gap.

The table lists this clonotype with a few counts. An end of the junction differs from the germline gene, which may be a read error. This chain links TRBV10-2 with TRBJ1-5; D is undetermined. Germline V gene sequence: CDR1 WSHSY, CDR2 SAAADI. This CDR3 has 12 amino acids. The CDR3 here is CASSEVRGPQHF. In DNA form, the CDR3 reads TGTGCCAGCAGTGAAGTGAGAGGGCCCCAGCATTTT.

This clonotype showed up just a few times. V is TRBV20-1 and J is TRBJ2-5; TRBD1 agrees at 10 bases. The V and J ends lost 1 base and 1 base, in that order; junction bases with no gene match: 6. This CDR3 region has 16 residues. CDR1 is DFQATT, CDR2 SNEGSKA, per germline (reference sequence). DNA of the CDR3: TGCAGTGCTAGAGGGTCGGGACAGGGGTTCCAAGAGACCCAGTACTTC. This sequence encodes CSARGSGQGFQETQYF.

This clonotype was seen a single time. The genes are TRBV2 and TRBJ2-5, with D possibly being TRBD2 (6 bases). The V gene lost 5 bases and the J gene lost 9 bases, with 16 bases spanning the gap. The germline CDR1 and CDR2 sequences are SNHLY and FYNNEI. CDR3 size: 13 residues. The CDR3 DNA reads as TGTGCCAGCAGTCCGGGGGTTAGTCAGCCCCAGTACTTC. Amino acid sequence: CASSPGVSQPQYF.

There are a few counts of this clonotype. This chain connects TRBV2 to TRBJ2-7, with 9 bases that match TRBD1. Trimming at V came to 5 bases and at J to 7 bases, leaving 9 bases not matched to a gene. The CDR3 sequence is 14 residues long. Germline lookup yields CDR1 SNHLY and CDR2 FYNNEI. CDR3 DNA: TGTGCCAGCAGTCGTAGGACAGGGGTACGGGAGCAGTACTTC. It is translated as CASSRRTGVREQYF.

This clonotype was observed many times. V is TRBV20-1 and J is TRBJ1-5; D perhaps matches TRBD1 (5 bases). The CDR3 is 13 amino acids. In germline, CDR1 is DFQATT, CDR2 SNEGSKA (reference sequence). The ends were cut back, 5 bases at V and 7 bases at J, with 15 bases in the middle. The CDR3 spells CSAQPGLRQPQHF. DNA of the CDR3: TGCAGTGCTCAACCAGGGTTAAGGCAGCCCCAGCATTTT.